This is a list of T cell receptor beta chains from one sample in a study of CD8 T cells in ankylosing spondylitis. TCRdb passed the 5' RACE reads through MiXCR, listing each CDR3 protein once. The sample contains 250,000 or so distinct CDR3 sequences, about a sixth of which appear only once. Sequencing was performed on blood, either unsorted or a sorted T cell fraction (not recorded which). Receptors originate from a male donor with ankylosing spondylitis or in good health (not recorded which). Both conserved end residues are part of each CDR3. Fields, in order: D gene, clone size, J gene, CDR3 length, V gene, CDR3 protein, CDR3 DNA. The D gene is left open where the match is weak. Not every row has a clone size; where given, it reads once, few, many or a size class.

d_gene: TRBD1; abundance: few; j_gene: TRBJ2-7; len: 15; v_gene: TRBV12-3/TRBV12-4; CDR3aa: CASSPGDRGSNEQYF; CDR3nt: TGTGCCAGCAGTCCTGGGGACAGGGGGTCCAACGAGCAGTACTTC
d_gene: TRBD2; abundance: few; j_gene: TRBJ2-1; len: 14; v_gene: TRBV6-4; CDR3aa: CASNSLAGVPEQFF; CDR3nt: TGTGCCAGCAATAGCCTAGCGGGAGTTCCCGAGCAGTTCTTC
d_gene: TRBD2; abundance: many; j_gene: TRBJ2-1; len: 14; v_gene: TRBV6-1; CDR3aa: CASSPIAGGPEQFF; CDR3nt: TGTGCCAGCAGTCCAATAGCGGGAGGGCCTGAGCAGTTCTTC
d_gene: .; abundance: .; j_gene: TRBJ2-2; len: 15; v_gene: TRBV4-1; CDR3aa: CASSQDSRNTGELFF; CDR3nt: TGCGCCAGCAGCCAAGATAGTCGGAACACCGGGGAGCTGTTTTTT
d_gene: .; abundance: .; j_gene: TRBJ2-1; len: 14; v_gene: TRBV2; CDR3aa: CASSDPGTSNEQFF; CDR3nt: TGTGCCAGCAGTGATCCGGGGACCTCCAATGAGCAGTTCTTC
d_gene: .; abundance: .; j_gene: TRBJ1-5; len: 14; v_gene: TRBV12-3/TRBV12-4; CDR3aa: CASVKAHSNQPQHF; CDR3nt: TGTGCCAGCGTAAAGGCTCATAGCAATCAGCCCCAGCATTTT
d_gene: TRBD2; abundance: few; j_gene: TRBJ2-2; len: 18; v_gene: TRBV4-3; CDR3aa: CASSQDRSGTRGTGELFF; CDR3nt: TGCGCCAGCAGCCAAGATCGCTCCGGGACTAGGGGGACCGGGGAGCTGTTTTTT
d_gene: TRBD2; abundance: .; j_gene: TRBJ2-1; len: 18; v_gene: TRBV12-3/TRBV12-4; CDR3aa: CASSLAQPRLAGYNEQFF; CDR3nt: TGTGCCAGCAGTTTAGCCCAACCTCGACTAGCGGGTTACAATGAGCAGTTCTTC
d_gene: .; abundance: many; j_gene: TRBJ2-1; len: 12; v_gene: TRBV29-1; CDR3aa: CSVVGLDDEQFF; CDR3nt: TGCAGCGTGGTGGGCCTCGACGATGAGCAGTTCTTC
d_gene: .; abundance: .; j_gene: TRBJ2-5; len: 16; v_gene: TRBV12-3/TRBV12-4; CDR3aa: CASSMPGWGPRETQYF; CDR3nt: TGTGCCAGCAGTATGCCAGGCTGGGGTCCTAGAGAGACCCAGTACTTC
d_gene: .; abundance: few; j_gene: TRBJ2-1; len: 14; v_gene: TRBV27; CDR3aa: CASSPVDSYNEQFF; CDR3nt: TGTGCCAGCAGCCCTGTAGACTCCTACAATGAGCAGTTCTTC
d_gene: .; abundance: .; j_gene: TRBJ2-3; len: 16; v_gene: TRBV6-2/TRBV6-3; CDR3aa: CASSYSSSSSTDTQYF; CDR3nt: TGTGCCAGCAGTTACTCTTCCTCCTCTAGCACAGATACGCAGTATTTT
d_gene: .; abundance: .; j_gene: TRBJ2-7; len: 20; v_gene: TRBV4-1; CDR3aa: CASSHPPTGETSGTDGEQYF; CDR3nt: TGCGCCAGCAGCCACCCTCCGACAGGGGAGACTAGCGGAACTGACGGCGAGCAGTACTTC
d_gene: .; abundance: .; j_gene: TRBJ2-5; len: 13; v_gene: TRBV2; CDR3aa: CASSLTAQETQYF; CDR3nt: TGTGCCAGCAGCTTGACAGCCCAAGAGACCCAGTACTTC
d_gene: TRBD1; abundance: .; j_gene: TRBJ2-7; len: 18; v_gene: TRBV29-1; CDR3aa: CSVESPAGQGTPAYEQYF; CDR3nt: TGCAGCGTTGAATCCCCGGCGGGACAGGGTACTCCAGCCTACGAGCAGTACTTC
d_gene: .; abundance: .; j_gene: TRBJ2-5; len: 13; v_gene: TRBV20-1; CDR3aa: CSARPGNQETQYF; CDR3nt: TGCAGTGCTAGACCGGGGAACCAAGAGACCCAGTACTTC
d_gene: TRBD2; abundance: .; j_gene: TRBJ2-1; len: 14; v_gene: TRBV19; CDR3aa: CASKFSGLYNEQFF; CDR3nt: TGTGCCAGTAAGTTTTCGGGACTATACAATGAGCAGTTCTTC
d_gene: .; abundance: .; j_gene: TRBJ2-2; len: 15; v_gene: TRBV4-1; CDR3aa: CASSQYRGAAGELFF; CDR3nt: TGCGCCAGCAGCCAATATCGGGGGGCGGCCGGGGAGCTGTTTTTT
d_gene: TRBD2; abundance: many; j_gene: TRBJ2-7; len: 15; v_gene: TRBV4-2; CDR3aa: CASSQDPLAAYEQYF; CDR3nt: TGTGCCAGCAGCCAAGATCCACTAGCGGCATACGAGCAGTACTTC
d_gene: .; abundance: few; j_gene: TRBJ1-5; len: 16; v_gene: TRBV20-1; CDR3aa: CSAVDISLRSNQPQHF; CDR3nt: TGCAGTGCTGTAGATATTTCCCTCCGAAGCAATCAGCCCCAGCATTTT
d_gene: .; abundance: .; j_gene: TRBJ2-1; len: 15; v_gene: TRBV12-3/TRBV12-4; CDR3aa: CASSFGAGPYNEQFF; CDR3nt: TGTGCCAGCAGTTTTGGGGCAGGGCCCTACAATGAGCAGTTCTTC
d_gene: TRBD1; abundance: .; j_gene: TRBJ1-2; len: 14; v_gene: TRBV9; CDR3aa: CASSAGQGESGYTF; CDR3nt: TGTGCCAGCAGCGCCGGACAGGGCGAGAGTGGCTACACCTTC
d_gene: .; abundance: many; j_gene: TRBJ2-3; len: 12; v_gene: TRBV24-1; CDR3aa: CATSERGNTQYF; CDR3nt: TGTGCCACCAGTGAGAGGGGGAATACGCAGTATTTT
d_gene: TRBD1; abundance: .; j_gene: TRBJ2-3; len: 11; v_gene: TRBV24-1; CDR3aa: CATAGGDTQYF; CDR3nt: TGTGCCACCGCAGGGGGCGATACGCAGTATTTT
d_gene: .; abundance: many; j_gene: TRBJ1-2; len: 16; v_gene: TRBV4-1; CDR3aa: CASSPRPIDSSYGYTF; CDR3nt: TGCGCCAGCAGCCCCCGCCCCATCGACAGTTCCTATGGCTACACCTTC
d_gene: .; abundance: .; j_gene: TRBJ1-5; len: 16; v_gene: TRBV21-1; CDR3aa: CASSSERTGPNQPQHF; CDR3nt: TGTGCCAGCAGCAGCGAGAGGACAGGGCCCAATCAGCCCCAGCATTTT
d_gene: .; abundance: .; j_gene: TRBJ1-5; len: 16; v_gene: TRBV28; CDR3aa: CASSADRRFSNQPQHF; CDR3nt: TGTGCCAGCAGTGCGGACAGACGATTTAGCAATCAGCCCCAGCATTTT
d_gene: .; abundance: .; j_gene: TRBJ2-1; len: 13; v_gene: TRBV5-1; CDR3aa: CASSLEVGWEQFF; CDR3nt: TGCGCCAGCAGCTTGGAGGTGGGTTGGGAGCAGTTCTTC
d_gene: TRBD2; abundance: few; j_gene: TRBJ2-1; len: 15; v_gene: TRBV9; CDR3aa: CASSVSGGEYNEQFF; CDR3nt: TGTGCCAGCAGCGTTAGCGGGGGGGAGTACAATGAGCAGTTCTTC
d_gene: TRBD2; abundance: few; j_gene: TRBJ2-7; len: 17; v_gene: TRBV25-1; CDR3aa: CASSEYVRLAGGYEQYF; CDR3nt: TGTGCCAGCAGTGAATATGTCCGGCTAGCGGGAGGGTACGAGCAGTACTTC
d_gene: .; abundance: .; j_gene: TRBJ1-1; len: 15; v_gene: TRBV12-3/TRBV12-4; CDR3aa: CASSLVPEGNTEAFF; CDR3nt: TGTGCCAGCAGTTTAGTCCCGGAGGGGAACACTGAAGCTTTCTTT
d_gene: .; abundance: few; j_gene: TRBJ2-1; len: 14; v_gene: TRBV29-1; CDR3aa: CSVEGRVVYNEQFF; CDR3nt: TGCAGCGTTGAAGGGAGGGTTGTATACAATGAGCAGTTCTTC
d_gene: .; abundance: few; j_gene: TRBJ2-1; len: 16; v_gene: TRBV29-1; CDR3aa: CSVEEFRGLGGNEQFF; CDR3nt: TGCAGCGTTGAAGAATTTAGAGGACTAGGGGGGAATGAGCAGTTCTTC
d_gene: TRBD2; abundance: many; j_gene: TRBJ2-1; len: 11; v_gene: TRBV12-3/TRBV12-4; CDR3aa: CASSDSGEQFF; CDR3nt: TGTGCCAGCAGCGATAGCGGGGAGCAGTTCTTC
d_gene: .; abundance: .; j_gene: TRBJ1-1; len: 13; v_gene: TRBV29-1; CDR3aa: CSVQTGTHTEAFF; CDR3nt: TGCAGCGTTCAGACCGGTACGCACACTGAAGCTTTCTTT
d_gene: .; abundance: few; j_gene: TRBJ2-1; len: 14; v_gene: TRBV28; CDR3aa: CASSLPFPLNEQFF; CDR3nt: TGTGCCAGCAGTTTACCGTTCCCTTTAAACGAGCAGTTCTTC
d_gene: .; abundance: .; j_gene: TRBJ1-1; len: 13; v_gene: TRBV20-1; CDR3aa: CSARPSLDTEAFF; CDR3nt: TGCAGTGCTAGGCCGTCCCTGGACACTGAAGCTTTCTTT
d_gene: TRBD1; abundance: few; j_gene: TRBJ2-7; len: 15; v_gene: TRBV27; CDR3aa: CASSPRQGAVNEQYF; CDR3nt: TGTGCCAGCAGTCCCAGACAGGGGGCTGTTAACGAGCAGTACTTC
d_gene: .; abundance: .; j_gene: TRBJ2-3; len: 17; v_gene: TRBV4-2; CDR3aa: CASSQDWGERGTDTQYF; CDR3nt: TGTGCCAGCAGCCAAGATTGGGGGGAACGGGGCACAGATACGCAGTATTTT
d_gene: TRBD2; abundance: .; j_gene: TRBJ2-3; len: 17; v_gene: TRBV27; CDR3aa: CASSLGLAGSYTDTQYF; CDR3nt: TGTGCCAGCAGTTTGGGACTAGCGGGGTCGTACACAGATACGCAGTATTTT
d_gene: .; abundance: many; j_gene: TRBJ2-7; len: 14; v_gene: TRBV11-1; CDR3aa: CASSLEYRAHEQYF; CDR3nt: TGTGCCAGCAGCTTAGAATACAGGGCCCACGAGCAGTACTTC
d_gene: .; abundance: .; j_gene: TRBJ2-3; len: 12; v_gene: TRBV4-1; CDR3aa: CASSQTTDTQYF; CDR3nt: TGCGCCAGCAGCCAAACGACGGATACGCAGTATTTT